The rows below give T cell receptor beta chains drawn from one sample of a study of cytomegalovirus exposure and HLA in healthy donors. Measured with immunoSEQ multiplex PCR; TCRdb has only the in-frame clones, and not every one. The sample lists about 280,000 clones; more than 75% were seen once. The sequenced sample consisted of PBMCs. These receptors were obtained from a woman aged 18-29 years in good health and CMV-seronegative. CDR3s include the opening cysteine and the closing phenylalanine or tryptophan. Each record gives: V gene, clone size, J gene, D gene, CDR3 DNA, CDR3 protein. The D gene is left open where the match is weak. Expanded clones get a size class; other rows say once, few or many, or leave the size out.

>TRBV7-2|.|TRBJ1-6|TRBD1
TGTGCCAGCAGTATACTGGGACAGTCCTCTAATTCACCCCTCCACTTT
CASSILGQSSNSPLHF
>TRBV30|.|TRBJ1-5|.
TGTGCCTGGGCCATGGGGGGGGATCAGCCCCAGCATTTT
CAWAMGGDQPQHF
>TRBV5-1|once|TRBJ2-1|.
TGCGCCAGCAGCTGGAGTTCCGGGTCCCACAATGAGCAGTTCTTC
CASSWSSGSHNEQFF
>TRBV6-1|.|TRBJ1-1|.
TGTGCCAGCAGGCCGACTTTGAACACTGAAGCTTTCTTT
CASRPTLNTEAFF
>TRBV21-1|.|TRBJ1-5|.
TGTGCCAGCGGGAGGGTAGATCAGCCCCAGCATTTT
CASGRVDQPQHF
>TRBV5-1|.|TRBJ2-7|.
TGCGCCAGCAGCTTGGCCGGACTAGGACAGGGATCCCCCTACGAGCAGTACTTC
CASSLAGLGQGSPYEQYF
>TRBV15|.|TRBJ2-7|TRBD1
TGTGCCACCAGCAGAGACTCCCCCGGGACAGGGCGGGGTTTGGAGCAGTACTTC
CATSRDSPGTGRGLEQYF
>TRBV7-6|.|TRBJ1-4|.
TGTGCCAGCAGGGGGGGGAGCTATGGGGAAAAACTGTTTTTT
CASRGGSYGEKLFF
>TRBV13|.|TRBJ2-7|.
TGTGCCAGCAGTCACAAGGGCGGGGGCCGCTACGAGCAGTACTTC
CASSHKGGGRYEQYF
>TRBV4-1|once|TRBJ2-1|.
TGCGCCAGCAGCCAAATCTCGGCGGGGCCGTCCTACAATGAGCAGTTCTTC
CASSQISAGPSYNEQFF
>TRBV28|.|TRBJ1-5|.
TGTGCCAGCAGTTCAGATCAGCCCCAGCATTTT
CASSSDQPQHF
>TRBV20-1|.|TRBJ1-3|.
TGCAGTGCTAGTATGGGAAACACCATATATTTT
CSASMGNTIYF
>TRBV5-6|.|TRBJ1-2|.
TGTGCCAGCAGCCGACAGTCTAACTATGGCTACACCTTC
CASSRQSNYGYTF
>TRBV28|.|TRBJ2-7|TRBD2
TGTGCCAGCAGAATGGGGGGGGTAAGCGAGCAGTACTTC
CASRMGGVSEQYF
>TRBV11-2|.|TRBJ2-7|.
TGTGCCAGCAGCTTAGTGGGAGGTAGCGGCACCTACGAGCAGTACTTC
CASSLVGGSGTYEQYF
>TRBV4-3|.|TRBJ2-1|TRBD2
TGCGCCAGCAGCCAAGAGGGACTAGCGGGAGGGCCTTCGAATGAGCAGTTCTTC
CASSQEGLAGGPSNEQFF
>TRBV2|.|TRBJ2-1|.
TGTGCCAGCAGTGAACAGTACAATGAGCAGTTCTTC
CASSEQYNEQFF